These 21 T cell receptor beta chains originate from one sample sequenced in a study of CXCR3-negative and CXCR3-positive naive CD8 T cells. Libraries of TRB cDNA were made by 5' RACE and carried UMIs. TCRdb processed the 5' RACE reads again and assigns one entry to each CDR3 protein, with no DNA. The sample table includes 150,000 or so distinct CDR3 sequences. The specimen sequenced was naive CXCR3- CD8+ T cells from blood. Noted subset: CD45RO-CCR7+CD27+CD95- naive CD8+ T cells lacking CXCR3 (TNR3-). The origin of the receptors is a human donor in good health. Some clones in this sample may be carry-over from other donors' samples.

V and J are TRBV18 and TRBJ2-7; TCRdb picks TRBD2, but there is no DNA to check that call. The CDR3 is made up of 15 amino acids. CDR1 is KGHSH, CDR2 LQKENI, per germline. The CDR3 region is CASSPPGGKAYEQYF.

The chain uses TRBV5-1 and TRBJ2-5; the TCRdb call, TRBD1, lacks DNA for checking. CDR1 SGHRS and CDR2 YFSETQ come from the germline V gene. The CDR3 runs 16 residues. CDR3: CASSLKGFNSGETQYF.

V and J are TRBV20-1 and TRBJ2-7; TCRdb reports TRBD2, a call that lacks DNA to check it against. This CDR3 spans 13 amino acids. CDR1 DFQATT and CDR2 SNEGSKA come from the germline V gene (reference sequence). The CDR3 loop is CSAIDPGAYEQYF.

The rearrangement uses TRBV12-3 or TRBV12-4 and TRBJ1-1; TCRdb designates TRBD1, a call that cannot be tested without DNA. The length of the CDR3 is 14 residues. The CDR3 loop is CASSSDRFDTEAFF.

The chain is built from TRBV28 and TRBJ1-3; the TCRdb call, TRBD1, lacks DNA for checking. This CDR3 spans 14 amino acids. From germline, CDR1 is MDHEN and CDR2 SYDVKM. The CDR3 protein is CASSLSTPGNTIYF.

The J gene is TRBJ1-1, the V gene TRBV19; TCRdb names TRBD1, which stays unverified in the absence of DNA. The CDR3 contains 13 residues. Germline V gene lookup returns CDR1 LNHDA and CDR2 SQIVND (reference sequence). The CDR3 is CASSTAGYTEAFF. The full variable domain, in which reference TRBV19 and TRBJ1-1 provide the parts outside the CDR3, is DGGITQSPKYLFRKEGQNVTLSCEQNLNHDAMYWYRQDPGQGLRLIYYSQIVNDFQKGDIAEGYSVSREKKESFPLTVTSAQKNPTAFYLCASSTAGYTEAFFGQGTRLTVV.

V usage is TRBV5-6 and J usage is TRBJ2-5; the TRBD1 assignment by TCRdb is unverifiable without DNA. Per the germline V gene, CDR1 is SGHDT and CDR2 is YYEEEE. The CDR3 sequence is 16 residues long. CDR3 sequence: CASSLNAGGGGETQYF.

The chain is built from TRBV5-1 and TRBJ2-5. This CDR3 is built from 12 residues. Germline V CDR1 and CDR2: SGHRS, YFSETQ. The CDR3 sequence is CASSLEVETQYF.

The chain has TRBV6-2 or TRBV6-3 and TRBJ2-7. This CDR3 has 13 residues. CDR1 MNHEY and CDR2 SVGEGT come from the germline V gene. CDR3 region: CASTVDSSYEQYF.

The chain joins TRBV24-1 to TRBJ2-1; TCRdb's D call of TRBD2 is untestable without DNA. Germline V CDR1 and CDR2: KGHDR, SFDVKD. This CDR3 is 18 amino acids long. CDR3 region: CATSDRKGGRASYNEQFF.

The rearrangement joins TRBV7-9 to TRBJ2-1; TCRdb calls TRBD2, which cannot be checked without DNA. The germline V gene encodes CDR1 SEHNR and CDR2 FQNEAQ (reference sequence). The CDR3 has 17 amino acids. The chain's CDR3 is CASCLGTSGKRPNEQFF.

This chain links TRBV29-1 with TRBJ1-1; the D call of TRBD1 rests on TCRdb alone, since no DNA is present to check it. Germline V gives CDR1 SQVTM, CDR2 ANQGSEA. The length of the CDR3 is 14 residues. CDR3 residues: CSVESGTGSAEAFF.

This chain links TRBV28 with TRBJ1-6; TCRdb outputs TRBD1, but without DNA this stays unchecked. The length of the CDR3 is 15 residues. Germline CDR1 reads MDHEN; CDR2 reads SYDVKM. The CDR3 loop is CASSFQTGYNSPLHF.

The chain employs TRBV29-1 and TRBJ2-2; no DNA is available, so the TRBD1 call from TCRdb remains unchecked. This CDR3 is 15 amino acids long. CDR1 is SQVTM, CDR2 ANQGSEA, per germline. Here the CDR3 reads CSVEEDGVAPGEQFF.

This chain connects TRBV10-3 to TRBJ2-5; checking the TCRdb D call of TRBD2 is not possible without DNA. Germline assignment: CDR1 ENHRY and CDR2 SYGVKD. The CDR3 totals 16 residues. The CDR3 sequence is CAISESRPGGQESQYF.

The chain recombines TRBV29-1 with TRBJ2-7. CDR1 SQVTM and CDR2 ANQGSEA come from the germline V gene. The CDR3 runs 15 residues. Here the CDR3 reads CSVEDGSGGSYEQYF.

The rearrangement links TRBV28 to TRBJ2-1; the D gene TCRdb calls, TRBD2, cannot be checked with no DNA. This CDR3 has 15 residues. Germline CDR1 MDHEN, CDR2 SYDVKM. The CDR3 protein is CASSFRGLRAKEQFF. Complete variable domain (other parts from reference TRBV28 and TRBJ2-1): DVKVTQSSRYLVKRTGEKVFLECVQDMDHENMFWYRQDPGLGLRLIYFSYDVKMKEKGDIPEGYSVSREKKERFSLILESASTNQTSMYLCASSFRGLRAKEQFFGPGTRLTVL.

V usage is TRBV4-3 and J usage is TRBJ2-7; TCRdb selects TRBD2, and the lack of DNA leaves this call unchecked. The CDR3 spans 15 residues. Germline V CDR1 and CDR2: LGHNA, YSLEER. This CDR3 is CASSIGLATLYEQYF.

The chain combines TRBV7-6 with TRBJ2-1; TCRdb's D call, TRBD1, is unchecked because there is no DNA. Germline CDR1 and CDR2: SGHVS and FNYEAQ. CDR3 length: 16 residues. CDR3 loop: CASSLVLQGAYNEQFF.

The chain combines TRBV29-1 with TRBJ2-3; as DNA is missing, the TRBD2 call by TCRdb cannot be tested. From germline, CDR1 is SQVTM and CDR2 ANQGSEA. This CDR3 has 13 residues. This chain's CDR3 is CSVGSGSGDTQYF.

The CDR3 protein is CASSIAPGANVLTF. The rearrangement links TRBV2 to TRBJ2-6. The CDR3 is 14 amino acids. Per the germline V gene, CDR1 is SNHLY and CDR2 is FYNNEI.